This T cell receptor beta chain was sequenced in a study of blood T cell repertoires in COVID-19. Background on the study: COVID-19 samples from acute and convalescent phases originated in the United States, Italy and Spain. PBMCs, B-cell-depleted T cells, or T cells provided the cDNA or gDNA that made up the material.

Original processing notes: It was from reference gene primer amplification that nucleated cell counts were estimated. Sequencing was performed with immunoSEQ multiplex PCR; in TCRdb, only in-frame clones are kept and a portion is missing. The D gene and trimming were derived from the DNA, and the V and J assignments and clone size from that table. The data contain around 89,000 clones, 72% of them singletons. Sequencing was done on a sample of peripheral blood. This receptor was taken from an elderly woman with acute or convalescent COVID-19.

The CDR3: CAWSVKGGREKLFF. The DNA of the CDR3 is TGTGCCTGGAGTGTAAAAGGGGGAAGGGAAAAACTGTTTTTT. This sequence joins TRBV30 and TRBJ1-4; possible D gene TRBD1, 6 bases. Germline-derived CDR1 and CDR2 are GTSNPN and SVGIG (reference sequence). This CDR3 is built from 14 residues. Between the trimmed V and J ends, which lost 0 bases and 8 bases, there was a span of 13 bases.